The T cell receptor (beta chain) described here comes from a study of Tregs in tolerant kidney transplant recipients. Findings and limits, study-wide: Findings come from small patient numbers and require larger validation. Tolerant patients' donor-specific Tregs expanded beyond overall Tregs, suggesting antigen-driven growth.

TCRdb keeps only in-frame clones here, not all; method: immunoSEQ multiplex PCR. The sample holds about 64,000 clones, over 75% seen once. Mixed chimerism was transient after nonmyeloablative marrow transplants from related graft donors. Unstimulated regulatory T cells (CD4+CD25+CD127-), CD4+CD25- non-regulatory cells, CD4 and CD8 cells were FACS-sorted from thawed PBMCs. Germline V gives CDR1 MGHRA, CDR2 YSYEKL. The CDR3 totals 18 residues. The trim removed 2 bases at V and 1 base at J, leaving 5 bases unmatched. This clone was seen more than once but under ten times. Its specificity is not known. The chain recombines TRBV4-1 with TRBJ2-4; TRBD2 matches 13 bases. The sequenced sample was CD4+ T cells from blood (PBMCs), obtained 6 months after the transplant. The receptor was isolated from a human patient who received a combined kidney and bone marrow transplant. T cells may partly derive from the graft donor. The CDR3 is CASSQSPTSGRAKNIQYF. Written as DNA, the CDR3 is TGCGCCAGCAGCCAATCCCCGACTAGCGGGAGGGCCAAAAACATTCAGTACTTC.